Following are 9 T cell receptor beta chains from one sample sequenced in a study of T cells after yellow fever vaccination. TCRdb analysed the 5' RACE reads with MiXCR anew, one entry per CDR3 protein. The sample carries about 510,000 distinct CDR3 sequences, around a fifth recorded once. The sequencing here drew on PBMCs, taken roughly 23 days after the first yellow fever vaccination. The receptor set was obtained from a man aged 18 to 35 who received the YFV17D yellow fever vaccine.

This clonotype was picked up a small number of times. The V call is TRBV5-1, the J call TRBJ2-3; D gene uncertain. Germline CDR1 and CDR2: SGHRS and YFSETQ. The ends were cut back, 5 bases at V and 8 bases at J, with 15 bases in the middle. The CDR3 is 13 amino acids. CDR3 in amino acids: CASRVGPGSTQYF. DNA for the CDR3: TGCGCCAGCAGAGTTGGACCTGGCAGTACGCAGTATTTT.

The gene calls are TRBV27 and TRBJ1-6; D not resolved. The CDR3 spans 14 residues. In germline, CDR1 is MNHEY, CDR2 SMNVEV (reference sequence). V was pared by 3 bases and J by 10 bases, with 13 bases between. This chain's CDR3 is CASSFLSLDSPLHF. The CDR3 nucleotides read TGTGCCAGCAGTTTCCTCAGTCTCGACTCACCCCTCCACTTT.

This clonotype has a handful of counts. An end of the junction does not agree with germline; a read error may underlie this. The V gene is TRBV7-7, the J gene TRBJ2-2; weak D call: TRBD1 (6 bases). CDR3 size: 17 residues. Germline V CDR1 and CDR2: SSHAT, FNYEAQ (reference sequence). The CDR3 reads CASSHPTQGLSTGELFF. Here the CDR3 DNA reads TGTGCTAGCAGCCACCCGACACAGGGTCTGAGCACCGGGGAGCTGTTTTTT.

The rearrangement uses TRBV28 and TRBJ1-6; no reliable D call. V was shortened by 6 bases and J by 8 bases, with 17 bases between the two germline ends. This CDR3 has 15 residues. In germline, CDR1 is MDHEN, CDR2 SYDVKM. The CDR3 is CASRLGGERDSPLHF. CDR3 bases: TGTGCCAGCAGGTTAGGTGGGGAGAGGGATTCACCCCTCCACTTT.

This clonotype was seen ten or more times. The chain carries TRBV7-9 and TRBJ2-2; 7 bases fit TRBD1. V shed 5 bases and J 4 bases; nucleotides not matched to a gene: 7. This CDR3 has 15 amino acids. Germline CDR1 reads SEHNR; CDR2 reads FQNEAQ (reference sequence). The CDR3 is CASSRKTGPTGELFF. The CDR3 nucleotides read TGTGCCAGCAGCCGAAAGACAGGGCCCACCGGGGAGCTGTTTTTT.

This clonotype was picked up a small number of times. V and J are TRBV27 and TRBJ1-4, with TRBD1 identical over 7 bases. The CDR3 extends over 15 amino acids. V was pared by 4 bases and J by 8 bases, with 10 bases of the junction left unmatched. The germline CDR1 and CDR2 sequences are MNHEY and SMNVEV (reference sequence). CDR3 nucleotide sequence: TGTGCCAGCAGTTCCGCGACAGGGTGGGGAGAAAAACTGTTTTTT. It codes for CASSSATGWGEKLFF.

The rearrangement uses TRBV7-2 and TRBJ2-1, with unresolved D. The CDR3 is 11 residues long. The V gene's germline CDR1 is SGHTA and CDR2 FQGNSA. Trimming left V 4 bases short and J 8 bases short, with 6 bases between. This CDR3 is CASSSTYEQFF. The CDR3 DNA reads as TGTGCCAGCAGCTCGACGTATGAGCAGTTCTTC. Full variable domain (rest looked up from reference TRBV7-2 and TRBJ2-1): GAGVSQSPSNKVTEKGKDVELRCDPISGHTALYWYRQSLGQGLEFLIYFQGNSAPDKSGLPSDRFSAERTGGSVSTLTIQRTQQEDSAVYLCASSSTYEQFFGPGTRLTVL.

The chain links TRBV9 to TRBJ1-2; D possibly corresponds to TRBD1 (5 bases). The V and J ends lost 4 bases and 7 bases respectively, with 14 bases between them. CDR1 and CDR2 from the germline V gene are SGDLS and YYNGEE. The CDR3 length is 13 residues. The CDR3 sequence: CASSTTAGGGYTF. In DNA, the CDR3 is TGTGCCAGCAGCACAACAGCGGGGGGTGGCTACACCTTC.

V is TRBV6-2 or TRBV6-3 and J is TRBJ2-7; possibly TRBD2 for D (7 bases). V lost 2 bases and J lost 4, with 12 bases in between. Germline CDR1 is MNHEY and CDR2 is SVGEGT. This CDR3 is built from 14 residues. This CDR3 is CASSYRGGGYEQYV. DNA for the CDR3: TGTGCCAGCAGTTACAGGGGGGGCGGATACGAGCAGTACGTC.